This T cell receptor beta chain comes out of a study of beta chain features in type 1 diabetes. Sequenced material consisted of expressed TCRB transcripts (all of the isolated RNA was reverse transcribed). Generated by immunoSEQ multiplex PCR, the TCRdb table keeps only in-frame clones and is missing some. The table includes some 900,000 clones, around a sixth detected once. The CDR3 loop spans 12 amino acids. The V gene lost 6 bases and the J gene lost 10 bases, with 15 bases spanning the gap. Germline V gene sequence: CDR1 MDHEN, CDR2 SYDVKM. A word on this clone: The antigen is unknown.

Study-level points and caveats: Significant though moderate, a shortening of TCRB CDR3s appeared in all four CD4+ subsets of Type 1 diabetes patients.

The V gene is TRBV28, the J gene TRBJ1-1, with D uncertain. The sample comprised naive CD4+ T cells from blood. The receptor's source is a woman aged 18 to 35 in good health. CDR3 sequence: CASSPDLKGAFF. CDR3 bases: TGTGCCAGCAGCCCTGACCTTAAGGGAGCTTTCTTT.